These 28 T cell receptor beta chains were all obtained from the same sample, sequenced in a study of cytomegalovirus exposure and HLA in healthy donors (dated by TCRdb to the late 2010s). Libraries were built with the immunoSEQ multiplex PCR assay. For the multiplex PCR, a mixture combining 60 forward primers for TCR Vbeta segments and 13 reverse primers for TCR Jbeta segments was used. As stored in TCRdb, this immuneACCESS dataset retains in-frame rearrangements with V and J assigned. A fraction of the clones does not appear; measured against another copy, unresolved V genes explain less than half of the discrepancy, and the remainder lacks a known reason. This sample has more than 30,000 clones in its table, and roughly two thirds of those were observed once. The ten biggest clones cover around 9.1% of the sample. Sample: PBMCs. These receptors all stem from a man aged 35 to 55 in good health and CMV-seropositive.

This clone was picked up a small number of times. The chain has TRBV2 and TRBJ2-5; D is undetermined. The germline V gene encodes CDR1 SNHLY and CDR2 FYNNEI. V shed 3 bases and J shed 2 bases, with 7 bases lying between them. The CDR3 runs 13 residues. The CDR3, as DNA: TGTGCCAGCAGTGAGTGGCAGCAAGAGACCCAGTACTTC. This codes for CASSEWQQETQYF.

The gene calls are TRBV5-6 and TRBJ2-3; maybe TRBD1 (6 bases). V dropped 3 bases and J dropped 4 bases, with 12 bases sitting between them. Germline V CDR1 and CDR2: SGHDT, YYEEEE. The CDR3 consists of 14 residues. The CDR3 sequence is CASSSWTVADTQYF. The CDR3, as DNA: TGTGCCAGCAGCTCCTGGACAGTGGCAGATACGCAGTATTTT.

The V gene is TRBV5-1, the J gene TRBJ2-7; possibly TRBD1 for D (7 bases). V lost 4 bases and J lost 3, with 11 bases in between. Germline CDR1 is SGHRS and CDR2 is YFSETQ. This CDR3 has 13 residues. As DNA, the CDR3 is TGCGCCAGCAGCATTCAGGGGGGCTACGAGCAGTACTTC. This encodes CASSIQGGYEQYF. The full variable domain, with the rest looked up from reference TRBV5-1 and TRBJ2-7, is KAGVTQTPRYLIKTRGQQVTLSCSPISGHRSVSWYQQTPGQGLQFLFEYFSETQRNKGNFPGRFSGRQFSNSRSEMNVSTLELGDSALYLCASSIQGGYEQYFGPGTRLTVT.

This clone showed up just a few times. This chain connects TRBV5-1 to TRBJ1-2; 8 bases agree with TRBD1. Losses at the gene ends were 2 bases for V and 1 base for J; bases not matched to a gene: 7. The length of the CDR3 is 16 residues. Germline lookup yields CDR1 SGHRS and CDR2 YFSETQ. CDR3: CASSFKGQDGNYGYTF. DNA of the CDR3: TGCGCCAGCAGCTTCAAGGGACAGGATGGTAACTATGGCTACACCTTC.

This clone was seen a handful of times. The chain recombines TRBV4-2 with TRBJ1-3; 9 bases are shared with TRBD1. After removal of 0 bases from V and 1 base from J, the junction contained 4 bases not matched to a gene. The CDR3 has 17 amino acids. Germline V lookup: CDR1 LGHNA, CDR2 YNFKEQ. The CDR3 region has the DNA TGTGCCAGCAGCCAAGAGGGACAGGGCGTTTCTGGAAACACCATATATTTT. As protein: CASSQEGQGVSGNTIYF.

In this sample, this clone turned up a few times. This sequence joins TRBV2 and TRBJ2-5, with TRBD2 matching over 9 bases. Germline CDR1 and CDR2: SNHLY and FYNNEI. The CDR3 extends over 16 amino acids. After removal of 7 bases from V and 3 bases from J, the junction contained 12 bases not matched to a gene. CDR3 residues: CASKSVGSGGKETQYF. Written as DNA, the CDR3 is TGTGCCAGCAAGTCGGTCGGTAGCGGGGGTAAAGAGACCCAGTACTTC.

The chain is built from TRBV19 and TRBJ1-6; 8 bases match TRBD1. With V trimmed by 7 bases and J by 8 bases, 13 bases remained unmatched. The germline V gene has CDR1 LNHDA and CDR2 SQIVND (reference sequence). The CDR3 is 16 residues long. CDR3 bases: TGTGCCAGTACCTCGACGGGTGCAGGGGGCTATTCACCCCTCCACTTT. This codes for CASTSTGAGGYSPLHF.

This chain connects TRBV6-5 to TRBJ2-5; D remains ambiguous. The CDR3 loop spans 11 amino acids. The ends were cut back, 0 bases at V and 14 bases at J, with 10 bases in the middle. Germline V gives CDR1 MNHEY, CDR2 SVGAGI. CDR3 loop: CASSYSTLLYF. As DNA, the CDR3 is TGTGCCAGCAGTTACTCGACACTTCTTTACTTC.

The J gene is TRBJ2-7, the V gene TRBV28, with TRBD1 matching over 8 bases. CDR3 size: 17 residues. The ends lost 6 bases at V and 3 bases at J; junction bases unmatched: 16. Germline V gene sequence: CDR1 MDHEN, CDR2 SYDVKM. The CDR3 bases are TGTGCCAGCAGCCCCGGGACAGGAATCCCCCGGCTCTACGAGCAGTACTTC. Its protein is CASSPGTGIPRLYEQYF.

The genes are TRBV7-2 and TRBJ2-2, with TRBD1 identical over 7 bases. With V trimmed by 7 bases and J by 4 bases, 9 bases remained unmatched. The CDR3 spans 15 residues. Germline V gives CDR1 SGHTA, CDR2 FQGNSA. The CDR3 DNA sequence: TGTGCCAGCACCCAGGAGACAGGGTTCACCGGGGAGCTGTTTTTT. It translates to CASTQETGFTGELFF.

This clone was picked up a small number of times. CDR3 nucleotides: TGTGCCAGCACCCCGGCGCAGGGGGCTCTTAACTATGGCTACACCTTC. This gives the protein CASTPAQGALNYGYTF. The chain recombines TRBV6-6 with TRBJ1-2; 8 bases fit TRBD1. This CDR3 has 16 residues. With V trimmed by 7 bases and J by 1 base, 11 bases remained unmatched. Germline-derived CDR1 and CDR2 are MNHNY and SVGAGI (reference sequence).

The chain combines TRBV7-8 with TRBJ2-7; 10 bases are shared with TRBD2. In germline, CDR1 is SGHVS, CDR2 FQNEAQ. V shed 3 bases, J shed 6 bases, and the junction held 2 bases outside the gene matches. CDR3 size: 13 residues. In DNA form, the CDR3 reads TGTGCCAGCAGCTTTCTAGCGGGGGCCGAGCAGTACTTC. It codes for CASSFLAGAEQYF.

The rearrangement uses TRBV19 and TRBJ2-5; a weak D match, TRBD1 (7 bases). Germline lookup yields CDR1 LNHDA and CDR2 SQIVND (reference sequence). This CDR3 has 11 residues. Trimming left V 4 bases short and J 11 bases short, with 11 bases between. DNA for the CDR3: TGTGCCAGTAGTAGCAGGGGGGAGCAGTACTTC. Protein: CASSSRGEQYF.

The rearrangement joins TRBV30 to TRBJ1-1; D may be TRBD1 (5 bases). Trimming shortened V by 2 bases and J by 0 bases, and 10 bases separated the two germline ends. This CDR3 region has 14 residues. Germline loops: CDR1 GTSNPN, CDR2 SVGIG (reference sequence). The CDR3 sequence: CAWSLGALNTEAFF. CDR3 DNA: TGTGCCTGGAGTCTTGGGGCCCTGAACACTGAAGCTTTCTTT. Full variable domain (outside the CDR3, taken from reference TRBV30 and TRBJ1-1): SQTIHQWPATLVQPVGSPLSLECTVEGTSNPNLYWYRQAAGRGLQLLFYSVGIGQISSEVPQNLSASRPQDRQFILSSKKLLLSDSGFYLCAWSLGALNTEAFFGQGTRLTVV.

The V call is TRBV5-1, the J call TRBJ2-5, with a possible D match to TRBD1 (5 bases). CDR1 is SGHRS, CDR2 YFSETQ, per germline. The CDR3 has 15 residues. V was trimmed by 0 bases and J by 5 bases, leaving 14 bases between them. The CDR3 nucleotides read TGCGCCAGCAGCTTGGCCGCGGCCGCAGGGGAGACCCAGTACTTC. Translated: CASSLAAAAGETQYF.

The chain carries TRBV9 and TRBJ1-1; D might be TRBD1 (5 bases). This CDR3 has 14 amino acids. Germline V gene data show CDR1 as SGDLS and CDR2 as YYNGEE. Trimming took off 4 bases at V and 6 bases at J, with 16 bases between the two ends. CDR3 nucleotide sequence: TGTGCCAGCAGCACTCAGGGAGGAAGGGCTGAAGCTTTCTTT. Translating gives CASSTQGGRAEAFF.

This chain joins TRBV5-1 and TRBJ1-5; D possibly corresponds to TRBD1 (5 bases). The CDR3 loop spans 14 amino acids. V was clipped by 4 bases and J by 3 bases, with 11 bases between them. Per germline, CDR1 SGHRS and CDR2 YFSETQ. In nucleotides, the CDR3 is TGCGCCAGCAGCGCGGGGGGAACCAATCAGCCCCAGCATTTT. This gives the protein CASSAGGTNQPQHF. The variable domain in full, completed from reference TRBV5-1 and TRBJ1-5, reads KAGVTQTPRYLIKTRGQQVTLSCSPISGHRSVSWYQQTPGQGLQFLFEYFSETQRNKGNFPGRFSGRQFSNSRSEMNVSTLELGDSALYLCASSAGGTNQPQHFGDGTRLSIL.

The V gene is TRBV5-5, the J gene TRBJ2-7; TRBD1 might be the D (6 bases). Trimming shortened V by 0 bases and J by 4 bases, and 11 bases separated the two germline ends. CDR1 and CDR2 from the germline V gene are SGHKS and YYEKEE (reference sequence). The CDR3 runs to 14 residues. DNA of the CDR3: TGTGCCAGCAGCTTGGACGACCAGGGGTACGAGCAGTACTTC. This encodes CASSLDDQGYEQYF.

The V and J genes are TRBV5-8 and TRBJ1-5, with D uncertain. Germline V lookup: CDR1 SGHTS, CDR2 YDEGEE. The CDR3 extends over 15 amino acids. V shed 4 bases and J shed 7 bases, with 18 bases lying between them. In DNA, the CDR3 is TGTGCCAGCAGCCCGGGGTGGGCCGCCGGACAGCCCCAGCATTTT. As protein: CASSPGWAAGQPQHF.

Written as DNA, the CDR3 is TGCGCCAGCAGCTTGGATCCCAGCTATGGCTACACCTTC. It translates to CASSLDPSYGYTF. This sequence joins TRBV5-1 and TRBJ1-2; no reliable D call. CDR1 and CDR2 (germline): SGHRS, YFSETQ. The CDR3 is 13 residues long. Trimming left V 0 bases short and J 4 bases short, with 7 bases between.

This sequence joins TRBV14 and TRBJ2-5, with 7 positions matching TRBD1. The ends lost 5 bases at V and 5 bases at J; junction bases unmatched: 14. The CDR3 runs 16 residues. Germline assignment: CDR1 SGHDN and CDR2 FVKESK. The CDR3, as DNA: TGTGCCAGCAGCTCTAGACAGGGTTTTGGACTGGAGACCCAGTACTTC. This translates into CASSSRQGFGLETQYF.

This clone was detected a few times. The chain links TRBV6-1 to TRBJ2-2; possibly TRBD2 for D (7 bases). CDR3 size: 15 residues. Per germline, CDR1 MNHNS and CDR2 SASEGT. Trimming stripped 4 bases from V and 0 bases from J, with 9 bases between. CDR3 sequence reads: CASSAGGPNTGELFF. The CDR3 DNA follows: TGTGCCAGCAGTGCCGGGGGGCCGAACACCGGGGAGCTGTTTTTT.

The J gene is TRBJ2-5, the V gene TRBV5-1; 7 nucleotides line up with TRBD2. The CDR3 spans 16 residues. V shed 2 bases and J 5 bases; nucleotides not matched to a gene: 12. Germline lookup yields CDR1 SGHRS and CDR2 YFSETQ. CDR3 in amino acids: CASSLSGASGWETQYF. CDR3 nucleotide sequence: TGCGCCAGCAGCTTAAGCGGGGCTAGCGGTTGGGAGACCCAGTACTTC. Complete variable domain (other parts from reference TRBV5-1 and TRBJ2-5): KAGVTQTPRYLIKTRGQQVTLSCSPISGHRSVSWYQQTPGQGLQFLFEYFSETQRNKGNFPGRFSGRQFSNSRSEMNVSTLELGDSALYLCASSLSGASGWETQYFGPGTRLLVL.

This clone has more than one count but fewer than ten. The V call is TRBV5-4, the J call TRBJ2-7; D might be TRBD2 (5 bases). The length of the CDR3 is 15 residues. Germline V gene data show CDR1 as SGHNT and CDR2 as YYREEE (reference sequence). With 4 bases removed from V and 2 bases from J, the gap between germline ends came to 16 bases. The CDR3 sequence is CASSSPAAAAYEQYF. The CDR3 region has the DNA TGTGCCAGCAGCAGCCCAGCGGCTGCCGCCTACGAGCAGTACTTC. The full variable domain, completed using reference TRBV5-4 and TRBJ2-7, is ETGVTQSPTHLIKTRGQQVTLRCSSQSGHNTVSWYQQALGQGPQFIFQYYREEENGRGNFPPRFSGLQFPNYSSELNVNALELDDSALYLCASSSPAAAAYEQYFGPGTRLTVT.

The CDR3 protein is CASSLAVLALPGGTGELFF. The CDR3 DNA reads as TGCGCCAGCAGCTTGGCGGTGTTGGCTCTCCCCGGCGGGACCGGGGAGCTGTTTTTT. This sequence joins TRBV5-1 and TRBJ2-2, with D possibly matching TRBD2 (5 bases). The CDR3 contains 19 residues. Germline CDR1 is SGHRS and CDR2 is YFSETQ. Trimming cost V 0 bases and J 5 bases, with 23 bases left between them. Based on the CDR3 plus reference TRBV5-1 and TRBJ2-2, the full variable domain is KAGVTQTPRYLIKTRGQQVTLSCSPISGHRSVSWYQQTPGQGLQFLFEYFSETQRNKGNFPGRFSGRQFSNSRSEMNVSTLELGDSALYLCASSLAVLALPGGTGELFFGEGSRLTVL.

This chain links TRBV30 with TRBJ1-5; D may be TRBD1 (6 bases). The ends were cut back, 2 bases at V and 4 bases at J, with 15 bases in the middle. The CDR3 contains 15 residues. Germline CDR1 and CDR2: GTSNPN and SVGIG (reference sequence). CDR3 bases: TGTGCCTGGAGTACGTTACAGGGCAAAAATCAGCCCCAGCATTTT. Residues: CAWSTLQGKNQPQHF.

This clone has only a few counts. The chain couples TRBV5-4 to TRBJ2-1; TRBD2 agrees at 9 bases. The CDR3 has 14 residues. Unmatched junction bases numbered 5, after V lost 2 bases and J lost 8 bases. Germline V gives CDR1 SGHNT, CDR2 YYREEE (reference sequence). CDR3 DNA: TGTGCCAGCAGCTTAGGGCGGGGGGGGTATGAGCAGTTCTTC. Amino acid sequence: CASSLGRGGYEQFF.

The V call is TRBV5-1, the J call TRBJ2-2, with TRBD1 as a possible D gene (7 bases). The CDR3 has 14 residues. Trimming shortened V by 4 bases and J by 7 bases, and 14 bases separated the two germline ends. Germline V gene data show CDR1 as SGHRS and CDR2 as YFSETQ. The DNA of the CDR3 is TGCGCCAGCAGCCTGTACAGGGGAGGCGGGGAGCTGTTTTTT. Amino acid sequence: CASSLYRGGGELFF. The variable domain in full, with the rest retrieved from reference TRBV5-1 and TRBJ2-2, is KAGVTQTPRYLIKTRGQQVTLSCSPISGHRSVSWYQQTPGQGLQFLFEYFSETQRNKGNFPGRFSGRQFSNSRSEMNVSTLELGDSALYLCASSLYRGGGELFFGEGSRLTVL.